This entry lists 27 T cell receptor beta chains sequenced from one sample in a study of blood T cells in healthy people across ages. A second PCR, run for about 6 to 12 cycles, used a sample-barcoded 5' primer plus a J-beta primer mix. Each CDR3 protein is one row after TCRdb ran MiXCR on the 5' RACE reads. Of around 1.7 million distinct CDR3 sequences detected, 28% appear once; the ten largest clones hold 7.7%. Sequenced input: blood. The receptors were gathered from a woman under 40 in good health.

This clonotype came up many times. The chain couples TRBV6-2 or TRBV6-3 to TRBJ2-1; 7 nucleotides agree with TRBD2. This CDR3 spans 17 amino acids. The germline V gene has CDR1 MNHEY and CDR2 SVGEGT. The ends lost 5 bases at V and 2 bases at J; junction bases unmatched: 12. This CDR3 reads CASSDVGRGRPYNEQFF. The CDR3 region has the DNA TGTGCCAGCAGTGACGTAGGACGCGGGAGACCCTACAATGAGCAGTTCTTC.

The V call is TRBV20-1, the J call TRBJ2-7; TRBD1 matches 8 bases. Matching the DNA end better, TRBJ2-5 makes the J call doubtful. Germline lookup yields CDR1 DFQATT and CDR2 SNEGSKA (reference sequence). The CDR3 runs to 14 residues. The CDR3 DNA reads TGCAGTGCTAGCCCCAGGGGGCGTCGAGAGACCCAGTACTTC. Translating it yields CSASPRGRRETQYF.

The CDR3 bases are TGTGCCGGCAAGACCGGGGCACTGCCTAATGAAAAACTGTTTTTT. This codes for CAGKTGALPNEKLFF. This rearrangement joins TRBV2 to TRBJ1-4; possible D gene TRBD1, 5 bases. Germline values: CDR1 SNHLY, CDR2 FYNNEI. Trimming removed 11 bases at V and 3 bases at J, with 19 bases between. The CDR3 is 15 residues long. The full variable domain, with the rest looked up from reference TRBV2 and TRBJ1-4, is EPEVTQTPSHQVTQMGQEVILRCVPISNHLYFYWYRQILGQKVEFLVSFYNNEISEKSEIFDDQFSVERPDGSNFTLKIRSTKLEDSAMYFCAGKTGALPNEKLFFGSGTQLSVL.

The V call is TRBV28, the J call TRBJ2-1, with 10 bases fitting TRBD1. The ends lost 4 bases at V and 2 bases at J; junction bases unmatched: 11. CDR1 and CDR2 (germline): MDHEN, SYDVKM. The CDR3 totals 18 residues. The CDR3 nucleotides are TGTGCCAGCAGTTACTCCGGGACAGGGGCCTATACCTACAATGAGCAGTTCTTC. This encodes CASSYSGTGAYTYNEQFF.

CDR3 sequence: CASSLALKPYEQYF. In DNA, the CDR3 is TGCGCCAGCAGCTTGGCTCTAAAGCCCTACGAGCAGTACTTC. The V call is TRBV5-1, the J call TRBJ2-7; D gene uncertain. CDR1 is SGHRS, CDR2 YFSETQ, per germline. Trimming removed 0 bases at V and 2 bases at J, with 9 bases between. The CDR3 runs 14 residues.

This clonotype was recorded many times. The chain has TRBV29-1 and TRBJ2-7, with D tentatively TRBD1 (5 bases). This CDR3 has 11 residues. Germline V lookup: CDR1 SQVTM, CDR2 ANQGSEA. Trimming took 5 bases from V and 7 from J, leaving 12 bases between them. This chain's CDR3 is CSVQGSREQYF. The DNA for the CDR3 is TGCAGCGTTCAGGGTTCGCGGGAGCAGTACTTC.

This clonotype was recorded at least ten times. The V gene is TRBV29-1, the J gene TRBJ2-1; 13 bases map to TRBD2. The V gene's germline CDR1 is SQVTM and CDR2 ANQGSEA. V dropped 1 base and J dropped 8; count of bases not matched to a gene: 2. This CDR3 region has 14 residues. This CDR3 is CSVEGLAGGYEQFF. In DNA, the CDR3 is TGCAGCGTTGAAGGACTAGCGGGAGGTTATGAGCAGTTCTTC.

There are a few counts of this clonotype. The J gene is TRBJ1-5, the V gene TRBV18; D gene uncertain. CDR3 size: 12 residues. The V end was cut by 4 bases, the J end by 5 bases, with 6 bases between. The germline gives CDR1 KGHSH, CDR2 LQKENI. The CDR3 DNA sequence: TGTGCCAGCTCACAAAAGGATCAGCCCCAGCATTTT. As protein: CASSQKDQPQHF.

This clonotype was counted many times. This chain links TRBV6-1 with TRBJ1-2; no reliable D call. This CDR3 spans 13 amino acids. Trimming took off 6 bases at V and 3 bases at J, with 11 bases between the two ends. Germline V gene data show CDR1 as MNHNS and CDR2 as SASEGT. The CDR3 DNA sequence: TGTGCCAGCAGGGGCGGTGACCACTATGGCTACACCTTC. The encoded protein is CASRGGDHYGYTF.

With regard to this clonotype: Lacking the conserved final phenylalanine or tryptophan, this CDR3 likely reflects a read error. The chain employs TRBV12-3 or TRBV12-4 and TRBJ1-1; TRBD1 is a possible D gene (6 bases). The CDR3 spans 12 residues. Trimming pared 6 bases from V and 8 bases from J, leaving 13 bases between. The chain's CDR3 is CASSLDGTEAFS. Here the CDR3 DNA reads TGTGCCAGCAGCCTTGATGGGACAGAAGCTTTCTCT.

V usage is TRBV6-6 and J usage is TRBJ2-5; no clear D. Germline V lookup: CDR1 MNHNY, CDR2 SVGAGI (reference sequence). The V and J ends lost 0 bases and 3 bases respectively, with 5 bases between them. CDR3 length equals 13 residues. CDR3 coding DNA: TGTGCCAGCAGTTACTCGAACAAAGAGACCCAGTACTTC. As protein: CASSYSNKETQYF.

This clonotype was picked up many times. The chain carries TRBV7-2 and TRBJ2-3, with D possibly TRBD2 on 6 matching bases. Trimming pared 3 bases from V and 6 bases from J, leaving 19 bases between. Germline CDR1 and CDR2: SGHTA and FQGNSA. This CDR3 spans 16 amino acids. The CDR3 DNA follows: TGTGCCAGCAGCTTCCATAGCGGAGGTGCTTTCGATACGCAGTATTTT. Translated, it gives CASSFHSGGAFDTQYF.

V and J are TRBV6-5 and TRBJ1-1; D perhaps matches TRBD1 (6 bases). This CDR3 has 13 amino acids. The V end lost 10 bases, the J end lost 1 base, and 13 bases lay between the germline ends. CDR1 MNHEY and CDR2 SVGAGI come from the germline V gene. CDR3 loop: CATYRVKNTEAFF. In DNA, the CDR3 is TGTGCCACATACAGGGTTAAGAACACTGAAGCTTTCTTT.

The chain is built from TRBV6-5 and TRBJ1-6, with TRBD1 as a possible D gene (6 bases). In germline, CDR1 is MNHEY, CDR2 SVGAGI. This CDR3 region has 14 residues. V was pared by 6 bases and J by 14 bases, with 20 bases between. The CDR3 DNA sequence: TGTGCCAGCAGCCATCAGGGGTCCGCGGAAACCCTCCACTTT. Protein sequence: CASSHQGSAETLHF.

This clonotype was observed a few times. CDR3 loop: CAISDDGTRSTDTQYF. CDR3 in DNA: TGTGCCATCAGCGACGACGGGACTAGGAGCACAGATACGCAGTATTTT. This chain links TRBV10-3 with TRBJ2-3; 8 bases fit TRBD2. In germline, CDR1 is ENHRY, CDR2 SYGVKD. V trimming: 6 bases; J trimming: 0 bases; junction bases outside the gene matches: 8. The CDR3 runs to 16 residues.

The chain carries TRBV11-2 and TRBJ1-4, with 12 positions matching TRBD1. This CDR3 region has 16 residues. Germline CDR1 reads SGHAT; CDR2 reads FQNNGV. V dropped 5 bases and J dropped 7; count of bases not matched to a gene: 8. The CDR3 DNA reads TGTGCCAGCAGCGCCTCCCCGGGACAGGGGGCTGAAAAACTGTTTTTT. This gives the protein CASSASPGQGAEKLFF.

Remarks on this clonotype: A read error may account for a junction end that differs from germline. CDR3 sequence reads: CSVDPPGKVGEKRFF. The CDR3 DNA reads as TGCAGCGTTGACCCTCCAGGGAAGGTTGGGGAAAAACGGTTTTTT. The chain joins TRBV29-1 to TRBJ1-4; TRBD1 might be the D (5 bases). The germline V gene has CDR1 SQVTM and CDR2 ANQGSEA. The CDR3 length is 15 residues. Using reference TRBV29-1 and TRBJ1-4 for the parts outside the CDR3, the full variable domain is SAVISQKPSRDICQRGTSLTIQCQVDSQVTMMFWYRQQPGQSLTLIATANQGSEATYESGFVIDKFPISRPNLTFSTLTVSNMSPEDSSIYLCSVDPPGKVGEKRFFGSGTQLSVL.

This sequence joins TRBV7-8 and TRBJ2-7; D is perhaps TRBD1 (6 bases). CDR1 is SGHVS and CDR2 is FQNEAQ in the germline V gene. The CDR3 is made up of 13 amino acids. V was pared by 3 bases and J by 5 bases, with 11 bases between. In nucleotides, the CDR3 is TGTGCCAGCAGCTTGGACAGATCAGACGAGCAGTACTTC. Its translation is CASSLDRSDEQYF. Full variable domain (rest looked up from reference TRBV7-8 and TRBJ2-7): GAGVSQSPRYKVAKRGQDVALRCDPISGHVSLFWYQQALGQGPEFLTYFQNEAQLDKSGLPSDRFFAERPEGSVSTLKIQRTQQEDSAVYLCASSLDRSDEQYFGPGTRLTVT.

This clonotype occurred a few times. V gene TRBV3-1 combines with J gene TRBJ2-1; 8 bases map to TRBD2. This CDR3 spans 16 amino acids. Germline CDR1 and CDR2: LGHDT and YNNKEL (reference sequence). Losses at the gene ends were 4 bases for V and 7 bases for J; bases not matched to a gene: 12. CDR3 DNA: TGTGCCAGCAGCCCCTCGCCCGGGGGGGTACCAAATGAGCAGTTCTTC. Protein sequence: CASSPSPGGVPNEQFF.

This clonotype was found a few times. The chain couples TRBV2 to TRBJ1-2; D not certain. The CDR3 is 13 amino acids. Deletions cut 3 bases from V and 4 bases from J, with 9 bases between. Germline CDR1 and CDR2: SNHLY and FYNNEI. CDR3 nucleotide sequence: TGTGCCAGCAGTGAGTTAGCCCTCTATGGCTACACCTTC. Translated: CASSELALYGYTF.

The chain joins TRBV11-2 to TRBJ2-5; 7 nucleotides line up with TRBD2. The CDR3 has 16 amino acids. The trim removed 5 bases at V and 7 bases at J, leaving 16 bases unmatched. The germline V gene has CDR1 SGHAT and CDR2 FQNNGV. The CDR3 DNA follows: TGTGCCAGCAGCACAACCTTTTCTAGCGGTCCGGGGACCCAGTACTTC. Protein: CASSTTFSSGPGTQYF.

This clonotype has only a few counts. The CDR3 protein is CASSQATGMEGELFF. CDR3 nucleotide sequence: TGTGCCAGCAGCCAAGCAACAGGGATGGAGGGGGAGCTGTTTTTT. The chain is built from TRBV3-1 and TRBJ2-2, with D possibly being TRBD1 (6 bases). CDR1 is LGHDT, CDR2 YNNKEL, per germline (reference sequence). This CDR3 has 15 amino acids. Trimming stripped 1 base from V and 8 bases from J, with 14 bases between.

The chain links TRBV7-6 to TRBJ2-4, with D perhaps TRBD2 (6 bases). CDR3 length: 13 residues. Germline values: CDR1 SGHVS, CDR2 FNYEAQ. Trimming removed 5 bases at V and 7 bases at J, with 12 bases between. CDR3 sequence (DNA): TGTGCCAGCAGCCTCGCGGCGGGGAACATTCAGTACTTC. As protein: CASSLAAGNIQYF.

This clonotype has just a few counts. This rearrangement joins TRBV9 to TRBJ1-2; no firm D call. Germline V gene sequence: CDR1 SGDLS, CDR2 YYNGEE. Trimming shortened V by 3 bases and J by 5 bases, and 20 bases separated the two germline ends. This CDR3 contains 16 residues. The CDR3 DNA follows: TGTGCCAGCAGCGCTGATCCCCCGGACGGTAGTTATGGCTACACCTTC. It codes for CASSADPPDGSYGYTF.

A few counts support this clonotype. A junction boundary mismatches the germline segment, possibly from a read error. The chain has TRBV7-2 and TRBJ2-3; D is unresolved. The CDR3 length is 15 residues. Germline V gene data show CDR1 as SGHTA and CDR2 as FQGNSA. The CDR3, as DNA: TGTGCCGGCAGCTCCGCCACCGTACAGTTAGATACGCAGTATTTT. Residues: CAGSSATVQLDTQYF.

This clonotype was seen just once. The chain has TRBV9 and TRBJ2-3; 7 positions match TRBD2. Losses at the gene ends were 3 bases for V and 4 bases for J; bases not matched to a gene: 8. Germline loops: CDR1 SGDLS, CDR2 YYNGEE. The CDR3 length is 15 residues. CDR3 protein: CASSGGRGVADTQYF. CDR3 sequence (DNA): TGTGCCAGCAGCGGGGGGAGGGGTGTCGCAGATACGCAGTATTTT. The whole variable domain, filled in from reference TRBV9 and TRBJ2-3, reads DSGVTQTPKHLITATGQRVTLRCSPRSGDLSVYWYQQSLDQGLQFLIQYYNGEERAKGNILERFSAQQFPDLHSELNLSSLELGDSALYFCASSGGRGVADTQYFGPGTRLTVL.

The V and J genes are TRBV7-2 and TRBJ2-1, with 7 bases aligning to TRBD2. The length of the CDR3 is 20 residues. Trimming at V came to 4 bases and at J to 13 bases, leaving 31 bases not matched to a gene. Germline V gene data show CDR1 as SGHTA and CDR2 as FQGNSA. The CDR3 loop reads CASSSAVRASGVIRGETQFF. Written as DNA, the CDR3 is TGTGCCAGCAGCTCCGCTGTTCGAGCTAGCGGAGTAATAAGGGGAGAGACCCAGTTCTTC.